This passage covers 7 T cell receptor beta chains from one sample sequenced in a study of blood T cell repertoires in COVID-19 (dated by TCRdb to between 2020 and 2021). The protocol used for the library was the immunoSEQ multiplex PCR assay. Not all clones reach the TCRdb copy of this immuneACCESS table, which keeps in-frame sequences only. Checked studies attribute under half of the gap to unresolved V genes and leave the rest unexplained. For this sample there are a few hundred thousand clones; over 70% appear just once. The ten largest account for approximately 1.2% of the sample. The sequenced sample consisted of peripheral blood. The receptors shown here come from a woman aged 50 to 65 with acute or convalescent COVID-19.

V usage is TRBV5-1 and J usage is TRBJ2-3; 9 nucleotides align to TRBD2. The CDR3 covers 13 residues. Germline V gene data show CDR1 as SGHRS and CDR2 as YFSETQ. Losses at the gene ends were 7 bases for V and 6 bases for J; bases not matched to a gene: 6. CDR3 residues: CASSDSGGDTQYF. In DNA, the CDR3 is TGCGCCAGCTCCGATAGCGGGGGCGATACGCAGTATTTT.

As concerns this clone: The same CDR3 is also encoded by other DNA sequences in this sample. This sequence joins TRBV5-1 and TRBJ2-3, with 8 bases aligning to TRBD1. The length of the CDR3 is 15 residues. Germline V gene lookup returns CDR1 SGHRS and CDR2 YFSETQ. V was pared by 0 bases and J by 4 bases, with 4 bases of the junction left unmatched. The CDR3 DNA reads as TGCGCCAGCAGCTTGGATGGACAGGGAGCAGATACGCAGTATTTT. It encodes CASSLDGQGADTQYF. The full variable domain, rest sourced from reference TRBV5-1 and TRBJ2-3, is KAGVTQTPRYLIKTRGQQVTLSCSPISGHRSVSWYQQTPGQGLQFLFEYFSETQRNKGNFPGRFSGRQFSNSRSEMNVSTLELGDSALYLCASSLDGQGADTQYFGPGTRLTVL.

The rearrangement links TRBV15 to TRBJ1-5; D is ambiguous. The CDR3 has 13 amino acids. The germline CDR1 and CDR2 sequences are LNHNV and YYDKDF (reference sequence). V was clipped by 6 bases and J by 6 bases, with 12 bases between them. CDR3 residues: CATSVGTGQPQHF. Here the CDR3 DNA reads TGTGCCACCAGTGTAGGAACGGGTCAGCCCCAGCATTTT.

The V call is TRBV11-3, the J call TRBJ2-3; 11 positions match TRBD2. Germline trimming cut 3 bases from V and 4 bases from J; bases unmatched to any gene: 3. Germline CDR1 is SGHNT and CDR2 is YENEEA. The CDR3 consists of 15 residues. The CDR3 sequence: CASSLFSGRADTQYF. The DNA of the CDR3 is TGTGCCAGCAGCTTGTTTAGCGGGAGGGCAGATACGCAGTATTTT.

The gene calls are TRBV3-1 (or the pseudogene TRBV3-2) and TRBJ2-3; 7 nucleotides align to TRBD1. The V gene's germline CDR1 is LGHDT and CDR2 YNNKEL (reference sequence). The V gene end was trimmed by 8 bases and the J gene end by 4 bases; junction bases not matched to a gene: 3. The CDR3 extends over 12 amino acids. CDR3 in amino acids: CASQGVPDTQYF. CDR3 bases: TGTGCCAGCCAGGGGGTGCCAGATACGCAGTATTTT.

This sequence joins TRBV5-8 and TRBJ1-2, with D perhaps matching TRBD1 (6 bases). Trimming removed 2 bases at V and 8 bases at J, with 13 bases between. Germline lookup yields CDR1 SGHTS and CDR2 YDEGEE. The CDR3 runs 13 residues. In DNA form, the CDR3 reads TGTGCCAGCAGCTTTGGGGCAGGGGTCGGCTACACCTTC. Translating gives CASSFGAGVGYTF. Drawing the rest from reference TRBV5-8 and TRBJ1-2, the complete variable domain is EAGVTQSPTHLIKTRGQQATLRCSPISGHTSVYWYQQALGLGLQFLLWYDEGEERNRGNFPPRFSGRQFPNYSSELNVNALELEDSALYLCASSFGAGVGYTFGSGTRLTVV.

The CDR3 nucleotides are TGTGCCAGCAGCTTACTCTCAGGTACTAGCACAGATACGCAGTATTTT. Translating it yields CASSLLSGTSTDTQYF. This chain connects TRBV5-6 to TRBJ2-3, with no clear D. This CDR3 is 16 amino acids long. Trimming took off 2 bases at V and 0 bases at J, with 13 bases between the two ends. Germline CDR1 reads SGHDT; CDR2 reads YYEEEE.